Listed here are 5 T cell receptor beta chains from one sample, sequenced in a study of T cell repertoires in cytomegalovirus infection (dated by TCRdb to 2018 to 2020). These reads were obtained on an Illumina HiSeq 1500. The raw public data were reprocessed by TCRdb itself: fastp quality trimming at Q25, MiXCR clonotype calling, in-frame beta chains only. Here each entry gathers all rows of one CDR3 protein and keeps the most common genes and DNA. For this sample there are 450,000 to 650,000 distinct CDR3 sequences; about 30% appear just once. Roughly 13% of the sample is taken by the ten largest. Source material: PBMCs. All receptors come from a human donor in good health (CMV status not recorded). Some clones in this sample may be carry-over from other donors' samples.

The rearrangement uses TRBV25-1 and TRBJ2-3; the D is unclear. Germline lookup yields CDR1 MGHDK and CDR2 SYGVNS. The CDR3 length is 16 residues. Trimming took 3 bases from V and 0 from J, leaving 13 bases between them. CDR3 loop: CASSDLGGKSTDTQYF. In DNA, the CDR3 is TGTGCCAGCAGTGATCTAGGCGGCAAGAGCACAGATACGCAGTATTTT.

This clonotype was recorded at least ten times. The chain combines TRBV7-2 with TRBJ1-4; no clear D gene. The CDR3 totals 13 residues. Germline CDR1 SGHTA, CDR2 FQGNSA. V was cut by 1 base and J by 1 base, with 1 base left in between. CDR3 loop: CASSLVTNEKLFF. CDR3 DNA: TGTGCCAGCAGCTTAGTAACTAATGAAAAACTGTTTTTT.

This clonotype was counted ten times or more. The rearrangement links TRBV7-2 to TRBJ2-3; TRBD2 matches at 8 bases. This CDR3 contains 15 residues. J lost 5 bases, V lost 4 bases, and 8 bases had no gene match. Germline-derived CDR1 and CDR2 are SGHTA and FQGNSA. This CDR3 reads CASSSVISGVDTQYF. CDR3 nucleotide sequence: TGTGCCAGCAGCTCCGTAATTAGCGGGGTAGATACGCAGTATTTT.

This sequence joins TRBV19 and TRBJ2-1, with D uncertain. This CDR3 is built from 15 residues. V lost 0 bases, J lost 0 bases, and 6 bases lay in between. Germline CDR1 and CDR2: LNHDA and SQIVND (reference sequence). The CDR3 DNA sequence: TGTGCCAGTAGTATAGACAAGAGCTCCTACAATGAGCAGTTCTTC. The encoded protein is CASSIDKSSYNEQFF.

This clonotype occurred many times. This rearrangement joins TRBV7-3 to TRBJ2-7; TRBD2 aligns across 7 bases. CDR1 and CDR2 from the germline V gene are SGHTA and FQGTGA. V was clipped by 0 bases and J by 2 bases; unmatched bases: 4. CDR3 length equals 15 residues. The CDR3 loop is CASSLTGGSAYEQYF. The CDR3 nucleotides read TGTGCCAGCAGCTTAACCGGCGGGAGCGCCTACGAGCAGTACTTC.